Listed below are T cell receptor beta chains from one sample, sequenced in a study of blood T cell repertoires in COVID-19. Sequencing was performed with immunoSEQ multiplex PCR; in TCRdb, only in-frame clones are kept and a portion is missing. The sample has hundreds of thousands of clones, approximately 90% seen once. Sequences were obtained from peripheral blood. The receptor set was obtained from a woman aged 30 to 39 with active or convalescent COVID-19. CDR3s include the opening cysteine and the closing phenylalanine or tryptophan. The order of the fields is V gene, J gene, D gene, clone size, CDR3 protein, CDR3 DNA. The D gene is left open where the match is weak. Clone size appears in some rows only: once, few, many, or a class for an expanded clone.

V: TRBV23-1; J: TRBJ1-2; D: TRBD1; size: .; CDR3: CASSQSTDRGRHMAYGYTF; DNA: TGCGCCAGCAGTCAATCGACGGACAGGGGTCGCCATATGGCCTATGGCTACACCTTC
V: TRBV7-9; J: TRBJ2-1; D: .; size: .; CDR3: CASSFTGSNEQFF; DNA: TGTGCCAGCAGCTTTACAGGGTCGAATGAGCAGTTCTTC
V: TRBV7-9; J: TRBJ1-6; D: TRBD1; size: .; CDR3: CASSLAGTGNSPLHF; DNA: TGTGCCAGCAGCTTAGCCGGGACAGGGAATTCACCCCTCCACTTT
V: TRBV7-9; J: TRBJ1-4; D: .; size: .; CDR3: CASSLIWSNEWTNEKLFF; DNA: TGTGCCAGCAGCTTAATTTGGTCGAACGAGTGGACTAATGAAAAACTGTTTTTT
V: TRBV10-3; J: TRBJ2-1; D: TRBD2; size: .; CDR3: CAISESRGLAGGDNEQFF; DNA: TGTGCCATCAGTGAGTCTCGTGGACTAGCGGGGGGGGACAATGAGCAGTTCTTC
V: TRBV7-2; J: TRBJ2-3; D: TRBD2; size: .; CDR3: CASSPAGVAGGTDTQYF; DNA: TGTGCCAGCAGCCCAGCCGGGGTAGCGGGAGGAACAGATACGCAGTATTTT
V: TRBV3-1/TRBV3-2; J: TRBJ1-1; D: .; size: .; CDR3: CASSRDTNTEAFF; DNA: TGTGCCAGCAGCCGAGACACAAACACTGAAGCTTTCTTT
V: TRBV14; J: TRBJ2-1; D: .; size: .; CDR3: CASSQVWTTLRGTYNEQFF; DNA: TGTGCCAGCAGCCAAGTTTGGACAACCCTCCGCGGGACCTACAATGAGCAGTTCTTC
V: TRBV5-1; J: TRBJ2-7; D: TRBD2; size: .; CDR3: CASSSTSGSRYEQYF; DNA: TGCGCCAGCAGCTCGACTAGCGGGAGTCGGTACGAGCAGTACTTC
V: TRBV7-9; J: TRBJ1-1; D: TRBD1; size: .; CDR3: CASRGTDTGNTEAFF; DNA: TGTGCCAGCCGAGGGACAGACACGGGGAACACTGAAGCTTTCTTT
V: TRBV12-3/TRBV12-4; J: TRBJ1-5; D: .; size: .; CDR3: CASSDYLNQPQHF; DNA: TGTGCCAGCAGTGATTACCTAAATCAGCCCCAGCATTTT
V: TRBV2; J: TRBJ1-6; D: .; size: .; CDR3: CASSGSAYNSPLHF; DNA: TGTGCCAGCAGCGGGTCTGCCTATAATTCACCCCTCCACTTT
V: TRBV5-6; J: TRBJ2-7; D: .; size: .; CDR3: CASSSTNSYEQYF; DNA: TGTGCCAGCAGCTCAACTAACTCCTACGAGCAGTACTTC
V: TRBV3-1/TRBV3-2; J: TRBJ2-1; D: .; size: .; CDR3: CASSPGGSYNEQFF; DNA: TGTGCCAGCAGCCCTGGCGGGTCCTACAATGAGCAGTTCTTC
V: TRBV5-4; J: TRBJ1-1; D: TRBD1; size: .; CDR3: CASSLGWTGEGNTEAFF; DNA: TGTGCCAGCAGCTTGGGGTGGACAGGAGAAGGGAACACTGAAGCTTTCTTT
V: TRBV19; J: TRBJ1-4; D: .; size: .; CDR3: CASSIGQAYEKLFF; DNA: TGTGCCAGTAGTATAGGTCAAGCCTATGAAAAACTGTTTTTT
V: TRBV6-1; J: TRBJ2-2; D: .; size: .; CDR3: CASSEFRGGPSGGELFF; DNA: TGTGCCAGCAGTGAATTTAGGGGGGGCCCGTCCGGCGGGGAGCTGTTTTTT
V: TRBV3-1/TRBV3-2; J: TRBJ2-1; D: TRBD2; size: .; CDR3: CASSHELGTSGYNEQFF; DNA: TGTGCCAGCAGCCACGAACTCGGGACTAGCGGTTACAATGAGCAGTTCTTC
V: TRBV29-1; J: TRBJ1-1; D: TRBD1; size: .; CDR3: CSASGTVNTEAFF; DNA: TGCAGCGCCTCCGGGACAGTGAACACTGAAGCTTTCTTT
V: TRBV27; J: TRBJ1-5; D: .; size: .; CDR3: CASRYMAGDNQPQHF; DNA: TGTGCCAGCAGGTATATGGCGGGGGACAATCAGCCCCAGCATTTT
V: TRBV6-1; J: TRBJ1-5; D: TRBD1; size: .; CDR3: CASSELGDSLNQPQHF; DNA: TGTGCCAGCAGTGAATTGGGGGACAGCCTTAATCAGCCCCAGCATTTT
V: TRBV7-9; J: TRBJ1-6; D: TRBD1; size: once; CDR3: CASSLGTVSSYNSPLHF; DNA: TGTGCCAGCAGCCTCGGGACAGTAAGCTCCTATAATTCACCCCTCCACTTT
V: TRBV5-8; J: TRBJ2-7; D: TRBD1; size: .; CDR3: CASSSGQGAREQYF; DNA: TGTGCCAGCAGCTCCGGACAGGGGGCGCGGGAGCAGTACTTC
V: TRBV19; J: TRBJ1-1; D: .; size: .; CDR3: CASSTPQGMNTEAFF; DNA: TGTGCCAGTAGTACTCCACAGGGTATGAACACTGAAGCTTTCTTT
V: TRBV6-6; J: TRBJ1-1; D: .; size: once; CDR3: CASRGKQGRTEAFF; DNA: TGTGCCAGCAGGGGGAAACAGGGTAGGACTGAAGCTTTCTTT
V: TRBV27; J: TRBJ1-2; D: TRBD1; size: .; CDR3: CASSFYYDPGQGAGGYTF; DNA: TGTGCCAGCAGTTTCTACTACGATCCGGGACAGGGGGCGGGAGGCTACACCTTC
V: TRBV15; J: TRBJ2-1; D: .; size: .; CDR3: CATSREEQYNEQFF; DNA: TGTGCCACCAGCAGAGAAGAGCAATACAATGAGCAGTTCTTC
V: TRBV18; J: TRBJ2-6; D: TRBD1; size: .; CDR3: CASSPDRDPSGANVLTF; DNA: TGTGCCAGCTCACCCGACAGGGATCCCTCTGGGGCCAACGTCCTGACTTTC
V: TRBV2; J: TRBJ1-2; D: .; size: .; CDR3: CASSDGQSYGYTF; DNA: TGTGCCAGCAGTGATGGACAGAGCTATGGCTACACCTTC
V: TRBV27; J: TRBJ1-1; D: .; size: .; CDR3: CASSLSFATEAFF; DNA: TGTGCCAGCAGTTTAAGCTTTGCGACTGAAGCTTTCTTT
V: TRBV24-1; J: TRBJ2-1; D: TRBD2; size: .; CDR3: CATSDGSGGPTYNEQFF; DNA: TGTGCCACCAGTGATGGGAGCGGGGGGCCTACTTACAATGAGCAGTTCTTC
V: TRBV7-6; J: TRBJ2-3; D: TRBD1; size: .; CDR3: CASSSTGLSTDTQYF; DNA: TGTGCCAGCAGTTCGACAGGGTTAAGCACAGATACGCAGTATTTT
V: TRBV15; J: TRBJ1-1; D: TRBD1; size: .; CDR3: CATSRATGGDPSDTEAFF; DNA: TGTGCCACCAGCAGAGCGACAGGGGGCGATCCCTCGGACACTGAAGCTTTCTTT
V: TRBV2; J: TRBJ1-5; D: .; size: .; CDR3: CASSEGQPSNQPQHF; DNA: TGTGCCAGCAGTGAAGGACAGCCTAGCAATCAGCCCCAGCATTTT
V: TRBV13; J: TRBJ1-1; D: .; size: .; CDR3: CASSLGRQFTEAFF; DNA: TGTGCCAGCAGCTTAGGCCGACAGTTCACTGAAGCTTTCTTT
V: TRBV11-2; J: TRBJ1-1; D: TRBD1; size: .; CDR3: CASSSSRDRRDRNTEAFF; DNA: TGTGCCAGCAGCTCCTCAAGGGACAGGCGGGACCGGAACACTGAAGCTTTCTTT
V: TRBV19; J: TRBJ2-7; D: TRBD1; size: .; CDR3: CASSATGTVYEQYF; DNA: TGTGCCAGTAGTGCAACCGGGACAGTCTACGAGCAGTACTTC
V: TRBV5-1; J: TRBJ2-3; D: .; size: once; CDR3: CASNGGDVTHDTQYF; DNA: TGCGCCAGCAATGGGGGCGACGTAACACACGATACGCAGTATTTT
V: TRBV20-1; J: TRBJ1-1; D: TRBD1; size: .; CDR3: CSAGQGTEAFF; DNA: TGCAGTGCTGGACAGGGGACTGAAGCTTTCTTT
V: TRBV11-2; J: TRBJ2-7; D: TRBD1; size: .; CDR3: CASSSPGQGYYEQYF; DNA: TGTGCCAGCAGCTCACCGGGACAGGGGTACTACGAGCAGTACTTC
V: TRBV5-4; J: TRBJ2-1; D: .; size: .; CDR3: CASSLKFVGAAPYNEQFF; DNA: TGTGCCAGCAGCTTGAAGTTCGTGGGGGCCGCCCCCTACAATGAGCAGTTCTTC
V: TRBV6-5; J: TRBJ1-1; D: TRBD1; size: .; CDR3: CASSYSTGGATGAFF; DNA: TGTGCCAGCAGTTACTCGACAGGGGGCGCGACTGGAGCTTTCTTT